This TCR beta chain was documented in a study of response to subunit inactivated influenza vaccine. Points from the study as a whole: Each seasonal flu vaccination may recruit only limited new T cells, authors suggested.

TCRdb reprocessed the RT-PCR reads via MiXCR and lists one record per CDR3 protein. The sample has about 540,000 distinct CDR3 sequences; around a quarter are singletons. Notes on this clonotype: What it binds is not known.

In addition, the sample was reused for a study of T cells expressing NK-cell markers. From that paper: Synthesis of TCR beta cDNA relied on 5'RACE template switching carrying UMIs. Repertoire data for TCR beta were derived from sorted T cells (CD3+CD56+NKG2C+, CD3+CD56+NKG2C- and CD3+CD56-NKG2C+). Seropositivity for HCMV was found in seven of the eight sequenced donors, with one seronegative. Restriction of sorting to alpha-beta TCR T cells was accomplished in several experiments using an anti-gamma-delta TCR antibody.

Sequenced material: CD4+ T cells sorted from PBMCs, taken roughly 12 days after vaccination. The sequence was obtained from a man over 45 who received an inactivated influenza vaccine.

The CDR3 coding sequence is TGTGCCAGCAGCTCCGGGACTAGCGGGGGGTACTACGAGCAGTACTTC. This codes for CASSSGTSGGYYEQYF. The chain uses TRBV7-2 and TRBJ2-7; TRBD2 aligns across 15 bases. CDR3 length equals 16 residues. The V gene end was trimmed by 4 bases and the J gene end by 3 bases; junction bases not matched to a gene: 4. CDR1 and CDR2 from the germline V gene are SGHTA and FQGNSA.